Sequencing of this T cell receptor (beta chain) was carried out in a study of T-cell memory formation after mild COVID-19. Overall study findings and caveats: Cross-reactive memory appears to have joined, as suggested by some responding clones showing up in pre-infection memory. Confirmation of SARS-CoV-2 specificity was lacking for second-wave clones peaking day 37.

Between the trimmed V and J ends, which lost 3 bases and 5 bases, there was a span of 8 bases. The CDR3 spans 13 residues. Germline lookup yields CDR1 SGHTA and CDR2 FQGNSA. TCRdb used MiXCR to reprocess the 5' RACE reads, holding one entry per CDR3 protein. Among roughly 200,000 distinct CDR3 sequences, around 9.1% were seen once, and the ten largest hold 3.5%. This clonotype was detected ten times or more. Antigen specificity is unknown. This TCR derives from a man between 18 and 35 years old who had mild COVID-19 (a few samples of this study predate the infection). Cell type and time point are not known. The sample consisted of PBMCs or a T cell subset sorted from them (not recorded which). The rearrangement joins TRBV7-2 to TRBJ2-1; D ambiguous. CDR3 nucleotide sequence: TGTGCCAGCAGCTTTAAAGACCACAATGAGCAGTTCTTC. Encoded protein: CASSFKDHNEQFF.